This T cell receptor (beta chain) was documented in a study of cytotoxic CD8 clonotypes in ibrutinib-treated CLL. Background on the study: Under twelve relapsed/refractory, approximately 15 treatment-naive; around 18 IGHV unmutated.

This CDR3 is 14 amino acids long. Germline V CDR1 and CDR2: SGHRS, YFSETQ. V lost 0 bases to trimming and J lost 4 bases, with 8 bases between them. Study results and caveats: At progression, clonality fell back toward baseline after rising at ibrutinib response. Age-matched healthy donor levels were exceeded by baseline clonality, which tracked circulating CD8+ T-cell counts.

The intended depth for sequencing was 1 in 200,000 to 1 in 1 million T cells. Sequencing was performed with immunoSEQ multiplex PCR; in TCRdb, only in-frame clones are kept and a portion is missing. The sample yields roughly 2,700 clones, about 81% seen once. With respect to this clone: Antigen specificity is unknown.

This rearrangement joins TRBV5-1 to TRBJ1-5; D uncertain. This sequence originates from a human donor with chronic lymphocytic leukemia. This specimen consisted of PBMCs, obtained before ibrutinib treatment. The CDR3 here is CASSLGTGNQPQHF. CDR3 nucleotide sequence: TGCGCCAGCAGCTTGGGGACGGGAAATCAGCCCCAGCATTTT.